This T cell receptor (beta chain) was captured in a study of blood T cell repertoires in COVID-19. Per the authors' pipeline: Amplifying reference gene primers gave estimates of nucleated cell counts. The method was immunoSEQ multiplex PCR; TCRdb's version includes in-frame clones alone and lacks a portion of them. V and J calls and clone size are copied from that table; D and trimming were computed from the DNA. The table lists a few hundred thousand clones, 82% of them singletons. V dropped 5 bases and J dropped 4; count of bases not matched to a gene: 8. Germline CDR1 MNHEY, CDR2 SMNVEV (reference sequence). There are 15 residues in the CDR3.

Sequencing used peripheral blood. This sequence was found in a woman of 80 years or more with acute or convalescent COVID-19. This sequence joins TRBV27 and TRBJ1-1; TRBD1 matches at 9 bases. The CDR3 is CASSPESDRGTEAFF. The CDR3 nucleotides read TGTGCCAGCAGTCCCGAGTCGGACAGGGGCACTGAAGCTTTCTTT.